The sequence of this T cell receptor beta chain was determined in a study of shared clonotypes between healthy human individuals. Study-wide findings and caveats: Across subsets, estimated richness was generally greater for naive than for memory populations. The expectation was that sequencing depth would affect clonotype sharing among donors.

The CDR3 totals 16 residues. V was cut by 3 bases and J by 2 bases, with 15 bases left in between. The V gene's germline CDR1 is KGHSH and CDR2 LQKENI. Method: immunoSEQ multiplex PCR; TCRdb's copy keeps in-frame clones and lacks some. The table shows 2 million to 3 million clones, with more than 90% occurring only once. To note about this clone: Antigen unknown.

The gene calls are TRBV18 and TRBJ2-3; TRBD2 is a possible D gene (6 bases). Sequencing used naive CD4+ T cells sorted from blood. Described subset: CD45RA+ positively selected. The TCR sequence derives from a man aged 18 to 35 in good health. CDR3 nucleotides: TGTGCCAGCTCACCGTCTATGGGGGGACCCACAGATACGCAGTATTTT. It yields the protein CASSPSMGGPTDTQYF.